The clone carrying this T cell receptor beta chain has just a few counts. The CDR3 runs to 16 residues. Germline CDR1 is MNHEY and CDR2 is SMNVEV (reference sequence). J lost 4 bases, V lost 6 bases, and 7 bases had no gene match. The data originate from a study of cytomegalovirus exposure and HLA in healthy donors. Profiled with immunoSEQ multiplex PCR; TCRdb holds only in-frame clones, not every one. This table has 150,000 to 200,000 clones, less than 90% appearing once. The clonotype comes from a woman aged 18-29 years in good health and CMV-seronegative. The genes are TRBV27 and TRBJ2-2, with 11 positions matching TRBD1. What was sequenced was PBMCs. CDR3 region: CASRPTGTGGTGELFF. CDR3 coding DNA: TGTGCCAGCAGGCCGACCGGGACAGGGGGCACCGGGGAGCTGTTTTTT.